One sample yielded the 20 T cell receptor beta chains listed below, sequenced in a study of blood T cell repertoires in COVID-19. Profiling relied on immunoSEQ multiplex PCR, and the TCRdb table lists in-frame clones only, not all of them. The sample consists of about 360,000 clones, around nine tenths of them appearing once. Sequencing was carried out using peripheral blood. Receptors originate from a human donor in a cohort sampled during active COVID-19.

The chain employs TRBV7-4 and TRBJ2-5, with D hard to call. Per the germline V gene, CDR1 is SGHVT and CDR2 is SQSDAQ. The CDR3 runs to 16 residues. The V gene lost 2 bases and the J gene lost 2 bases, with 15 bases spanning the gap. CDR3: CASSLTLCRSQETQYF. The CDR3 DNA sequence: TGTGCCAGCAGCTTAACCCTCTGCCGGTCTCAAGAGACCCAGTACTTC.

CDR3 sequence (DNA): TGTGCCCGCCGGTGGAATGAGCAGTTCTTC. It encodes CARRWNEQFF. The chain uses TRBV21-1 and TRBJ2-1; the table's D call, TRBD2, was not checked against the DNA. TRBV21-1 is reported as a pseudogene. The CDR3 is 10 residues long.

The CDR3 region has the DNA TGTGCCAGCAGCGTGGGGGGGGGTGCTAACTCACCCCTCCACTTT. Translation gives CASSVGGGANSPLHF. This chain links TRBV5-6 with TRBJ1-6, with a weak D call TRBD1 (5 bases). V was pared by 4 bases and J by 10 bases, with 18 bases between. The germline CDR1 and CDR2 sequences are SGHDT and YYEEEE. The CDR3 totals 15 residues.

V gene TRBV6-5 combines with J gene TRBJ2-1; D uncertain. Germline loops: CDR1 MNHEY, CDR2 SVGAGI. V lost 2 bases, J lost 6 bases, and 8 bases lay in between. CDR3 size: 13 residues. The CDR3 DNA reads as TGTGCCAGCAGTTACGCACAGTCCAATGAGCAGTTCTTC. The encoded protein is CASSYAQSNEQFF.

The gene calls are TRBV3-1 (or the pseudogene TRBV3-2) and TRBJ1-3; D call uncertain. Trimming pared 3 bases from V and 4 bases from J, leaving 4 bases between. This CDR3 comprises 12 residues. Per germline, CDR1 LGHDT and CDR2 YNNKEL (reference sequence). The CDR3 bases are TGTGCCAGCAGCCATGGCGGAAACACCATATATTTT. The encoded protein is CASSHGGNTIYF.

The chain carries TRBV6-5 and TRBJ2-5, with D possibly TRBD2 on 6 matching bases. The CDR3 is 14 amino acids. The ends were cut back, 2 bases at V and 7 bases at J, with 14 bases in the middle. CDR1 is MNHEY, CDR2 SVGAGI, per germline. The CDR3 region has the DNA TGTGCCAGCAGTTACGGGTCTGGTAGCGGGACCCAGTACTTC. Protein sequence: CASSYGSGSGTQYF.

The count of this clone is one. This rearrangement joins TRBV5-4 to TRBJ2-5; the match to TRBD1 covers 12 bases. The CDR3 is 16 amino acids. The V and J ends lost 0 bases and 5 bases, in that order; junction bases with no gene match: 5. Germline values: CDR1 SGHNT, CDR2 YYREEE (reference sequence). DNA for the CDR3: TGTGCCAGCAGCTTGGCCGGGACAGGGGGCTTGGAGACCCAGTACTTC. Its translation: CASSLAGTGGLETQYF.

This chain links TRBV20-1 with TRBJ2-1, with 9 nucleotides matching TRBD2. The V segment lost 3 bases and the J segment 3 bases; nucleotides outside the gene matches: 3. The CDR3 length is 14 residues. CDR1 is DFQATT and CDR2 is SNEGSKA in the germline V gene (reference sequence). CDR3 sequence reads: CSASLAGFYNEQFF. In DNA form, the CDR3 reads TGCAGTGCTAGTCTAGCGGGATTCTACAATGAGCAGTTCTTC.

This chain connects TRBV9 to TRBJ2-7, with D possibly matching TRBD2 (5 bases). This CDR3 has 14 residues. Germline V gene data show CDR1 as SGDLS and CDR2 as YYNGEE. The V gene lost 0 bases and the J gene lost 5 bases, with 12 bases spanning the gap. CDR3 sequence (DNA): TGTGCCAGCAGCGTAGGCGACTATCGGAACGAGCAGTACTTC. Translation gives CASSVGDYRNEQYF.

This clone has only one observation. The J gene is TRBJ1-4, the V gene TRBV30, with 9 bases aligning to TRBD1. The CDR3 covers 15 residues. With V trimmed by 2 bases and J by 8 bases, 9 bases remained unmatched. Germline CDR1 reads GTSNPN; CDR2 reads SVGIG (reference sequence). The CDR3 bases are TGTGCCTGGAGTTCCCCGGGACAGGGAGCGGAAAAACTGTTTTTT. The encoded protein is CAWSSPGQGAEKLFF.

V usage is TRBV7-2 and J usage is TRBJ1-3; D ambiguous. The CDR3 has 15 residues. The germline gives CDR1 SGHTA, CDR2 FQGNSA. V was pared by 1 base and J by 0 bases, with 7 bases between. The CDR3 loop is CASSLGSSSGNTIYF. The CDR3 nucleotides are TGTGCCAGCAGCTTAGGGAGCAGCTCTGGAAACACCATATATTTT.

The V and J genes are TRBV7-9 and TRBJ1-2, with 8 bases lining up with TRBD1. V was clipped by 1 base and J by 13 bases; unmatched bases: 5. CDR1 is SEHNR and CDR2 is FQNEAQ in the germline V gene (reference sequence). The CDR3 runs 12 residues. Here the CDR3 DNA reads TGTGCCAGCAGCTTAGGCGGACAGGGTTGCACCTTC. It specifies CASSLGGQGCTF.

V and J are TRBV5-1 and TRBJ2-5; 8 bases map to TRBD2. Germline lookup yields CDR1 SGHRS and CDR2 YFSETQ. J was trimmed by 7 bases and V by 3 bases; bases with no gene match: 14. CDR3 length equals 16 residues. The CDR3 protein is CASSSDPSGRVGTQYF. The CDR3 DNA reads TGCGCCAGCAGCTCCGACCCGAGCGGGAGAGTCGGGACCCAGTACTTC.

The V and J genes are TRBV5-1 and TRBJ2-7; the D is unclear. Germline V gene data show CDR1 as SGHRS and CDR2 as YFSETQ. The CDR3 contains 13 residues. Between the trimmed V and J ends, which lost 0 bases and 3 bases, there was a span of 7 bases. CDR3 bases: TGCGCCAGCAGCTTGGAACAGAGCTACGAGCAGTACTTC. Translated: CASSLEQSYEQYF.

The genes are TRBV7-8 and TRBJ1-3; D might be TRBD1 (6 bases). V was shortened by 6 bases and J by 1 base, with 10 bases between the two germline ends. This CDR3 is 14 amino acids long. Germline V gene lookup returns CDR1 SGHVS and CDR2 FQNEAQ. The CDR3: CASSVTGSGNTIYF. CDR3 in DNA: TGTGCCAGCAGTGTTACAGGGTCTGGAAACACCATATATTTT.

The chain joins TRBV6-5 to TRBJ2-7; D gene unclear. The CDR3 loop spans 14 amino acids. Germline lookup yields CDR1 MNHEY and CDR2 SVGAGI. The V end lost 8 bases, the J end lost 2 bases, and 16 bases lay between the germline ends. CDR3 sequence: CASGRPGDTYEQYF. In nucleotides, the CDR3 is TGTGCCAGCGGTCGCCCCGGTGATACCTACGAGCAGTACTTC.

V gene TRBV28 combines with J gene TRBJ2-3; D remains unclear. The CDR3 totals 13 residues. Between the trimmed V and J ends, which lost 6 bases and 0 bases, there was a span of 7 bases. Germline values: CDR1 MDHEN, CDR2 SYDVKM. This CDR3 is CASSAGSTDTQYF. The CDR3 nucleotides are TGTGCCAGCAGCGCAGGCAGCACAGATACGCAGTATTTT. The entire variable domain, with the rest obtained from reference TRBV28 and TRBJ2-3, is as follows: DVKVTQSSRYLVKRTGEKVFLECVQDMDHENMFWYRQDPGLGLRLIYFSYDVKMKEKGDIPEGYSVSREKKERFSLILESASTNQTSMYLCASSAGSTDTQYFGPGTRLTVL.

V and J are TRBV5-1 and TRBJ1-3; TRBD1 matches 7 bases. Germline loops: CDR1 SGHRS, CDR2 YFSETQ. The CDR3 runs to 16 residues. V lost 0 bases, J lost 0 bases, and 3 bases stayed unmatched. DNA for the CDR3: TGCGCCAGCAGCTTGGTTGGGACAGCCTCTGGAAACACCATATATTTT. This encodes CASSLVGTASGNTIYF.

Here the CDR3 DNA reads TGTGCCAGTAGTCCAGGACTAGCGGGGGGCTACAATGAGCAGTTCTTC. This sequence encodes CASSPGLAGGYNEQFF. This chain uses TRBV19 with TRBJ2-1; 14 bases align to TRBD2. CDR3 length: 16 residues. J was trimmed by 3 bases and V by 5 bases; bases with no gene match: 3. Germline lookup yields CDR1 LNHDA and CDR2 SQIVND (reference sequence).

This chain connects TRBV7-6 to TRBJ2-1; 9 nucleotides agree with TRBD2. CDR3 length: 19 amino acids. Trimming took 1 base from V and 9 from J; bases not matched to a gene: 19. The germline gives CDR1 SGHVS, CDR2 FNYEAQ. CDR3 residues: CASSLVLEGRLAGKGEQFF. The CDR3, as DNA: TGTGCCAGCAGCTTAGTTTTGGAAGGTCGGCTAGCGGGAAAGGGTGAGCAGTTCTTC. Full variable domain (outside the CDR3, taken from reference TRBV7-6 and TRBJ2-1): GAGVSQSPRYKVTKRGQDVALRCDPISGHVSLYWYRQALGQGPEFLTYFNYEAQQDKSGLPNDRFSAERPEGSISTLTIQRTEQRDSAMYRCASSLVLEGRLAGKGEQFFGPGTRLTVL.